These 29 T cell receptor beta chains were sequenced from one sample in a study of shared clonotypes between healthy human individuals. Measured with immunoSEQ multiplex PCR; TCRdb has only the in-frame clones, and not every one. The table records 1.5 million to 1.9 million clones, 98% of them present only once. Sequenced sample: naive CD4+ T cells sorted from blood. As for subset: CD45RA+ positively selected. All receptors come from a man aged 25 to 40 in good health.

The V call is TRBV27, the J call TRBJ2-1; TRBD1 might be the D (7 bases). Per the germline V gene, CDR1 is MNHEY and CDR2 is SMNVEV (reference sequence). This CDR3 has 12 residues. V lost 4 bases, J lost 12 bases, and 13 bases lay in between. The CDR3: CASSSRQGGQFF. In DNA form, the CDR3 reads TGTGCCAGCAGTTCCCGACAGGGAGGGCAGTTCTTC.

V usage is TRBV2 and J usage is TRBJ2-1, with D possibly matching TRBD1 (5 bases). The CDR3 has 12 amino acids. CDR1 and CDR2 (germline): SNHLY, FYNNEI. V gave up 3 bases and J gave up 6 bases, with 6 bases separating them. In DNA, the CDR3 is TGTGCCAGCAGTGATCAGGGCAATGAGCAGTTCTTC. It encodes CASSDQGNEQFF. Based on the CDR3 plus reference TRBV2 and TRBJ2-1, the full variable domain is EPEVTQTPSHQVTQMGQEVILRCVPISNHLYFYWYRQILGQKVEFLVSFYNNEISEKSEIFDDQFSVERPDGSNFTLKIRSTKLEDSAMYFCASSDQGNEQFFGPGTRLTVL.

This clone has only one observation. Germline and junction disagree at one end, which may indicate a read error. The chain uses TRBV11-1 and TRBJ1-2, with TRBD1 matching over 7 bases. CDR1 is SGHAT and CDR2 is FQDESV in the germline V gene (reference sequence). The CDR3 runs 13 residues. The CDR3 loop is CASSSTETGQQKF. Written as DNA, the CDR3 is TGTGCCAGCAGCTCAACCGAGACGGGACAGCAAAAATTC.

The DNA for the CDR3 is TGTGCCAGCAGCCGGGAAGGGTCTTCCTATGAAAAACTGTTTTTT. Translating gives CASSREGSSYEKLFF. The rearrangement links TRBV5-5 to TRBJ1-4; the D is unclear. Germline loops: CDR1 SGHKS, CDR2 YYEKEE (reference sequence). This CDR3 is 15 amino acids long. V gave up 4 bases and J gave up 6 bases, with 16 bases separating them.

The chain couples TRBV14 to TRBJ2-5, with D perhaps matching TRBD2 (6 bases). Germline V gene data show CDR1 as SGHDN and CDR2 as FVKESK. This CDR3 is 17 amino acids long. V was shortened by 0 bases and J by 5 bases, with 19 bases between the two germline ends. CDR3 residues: CASSQDRPGTFGETQYF. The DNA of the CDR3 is TGTGCCAGCAGCCAAGATCGTCCCGGGACTTTTGGGGAGACCCAGTACTTC.

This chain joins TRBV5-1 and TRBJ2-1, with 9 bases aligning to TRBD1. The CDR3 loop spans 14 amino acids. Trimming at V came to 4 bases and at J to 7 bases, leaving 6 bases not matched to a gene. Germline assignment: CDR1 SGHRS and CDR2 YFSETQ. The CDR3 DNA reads TGCGCCAGCAGCCCCGGGACAGGGTTTAATGAGCAGTTCTTC. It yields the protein CASSPGTGFNEQFF.

CDR3 sequence (DNA): TGTGCCAGCTCACCACTTCCGGGACAGTACACAGATACGCAGTATTTT. It yields the protein CASSPLPGQYTDTQYF. This chain joins TRBV18 and TRBJ2-3; TRBD1 matches 7 bases. J lost 2 bases, V lost 1 base, and 6 bases had no gene match. The germline V gene has CDR1 KGHSH and CDR2 LQKENI. The CDR3 is 16 residues long.

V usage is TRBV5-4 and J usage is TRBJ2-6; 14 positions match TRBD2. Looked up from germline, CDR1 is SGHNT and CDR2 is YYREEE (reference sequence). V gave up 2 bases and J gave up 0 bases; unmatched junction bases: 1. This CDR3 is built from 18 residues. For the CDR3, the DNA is TGTGCCAGCAGCTTCGGACTAGCGGGGGGCTCTGGGGCCAACGTCCTGACTTTC. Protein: CASSFGLAGGSGANVLTF.

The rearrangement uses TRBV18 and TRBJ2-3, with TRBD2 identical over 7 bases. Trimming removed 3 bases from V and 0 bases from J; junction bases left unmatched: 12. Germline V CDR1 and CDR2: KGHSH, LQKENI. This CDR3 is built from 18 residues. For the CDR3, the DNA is TGTGCCAGCTCACCGAAGAGGCCTAGCGGCATAAGCACAGATACGCAGTATTTT. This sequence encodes CASSPKRPSGISTDTQYF.

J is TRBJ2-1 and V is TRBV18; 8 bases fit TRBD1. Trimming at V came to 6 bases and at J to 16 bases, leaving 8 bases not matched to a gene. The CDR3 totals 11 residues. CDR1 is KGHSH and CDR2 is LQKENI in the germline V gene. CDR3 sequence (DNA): TGTGCCAGCTCGCCGACAGGGGATCAATTCTTC. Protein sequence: CASSPTGDQFF.

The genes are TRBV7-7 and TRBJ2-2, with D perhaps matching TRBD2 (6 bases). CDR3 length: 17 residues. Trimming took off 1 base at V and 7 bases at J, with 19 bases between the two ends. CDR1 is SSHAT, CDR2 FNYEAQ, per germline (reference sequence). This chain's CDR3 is CASSLDYRQGGGGELFF. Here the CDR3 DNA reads TGTGCCAGCAGCTTAGATTATCGCCAGGGAGGCGGCGGGGAGCTGTTTTTT.

The CDR3 coding sequence is TGTGCCAGCAGCGAGGCCGCGTTCGACACCATATATTTT. Encoded protein: CASSEAAFDTIYF. The chain carries TRBV5-4 and TRBJ1-3, with D uncertain. Deletions cut 4 bases from V and 8 bases from J, with 13 bases between. The CDR3 contains 13 residues. CDR1 and CDR2 (germline): SGHNT, YYREEE (reference sequence).

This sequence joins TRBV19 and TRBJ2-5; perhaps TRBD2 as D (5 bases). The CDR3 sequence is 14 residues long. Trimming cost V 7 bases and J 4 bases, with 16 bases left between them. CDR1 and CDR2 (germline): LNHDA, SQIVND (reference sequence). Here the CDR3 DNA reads TGTGCCAGTAAAACGAGGGCTGTTCCAGAGACCCAGTACTTC. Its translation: CASKTRAVPETQYF.

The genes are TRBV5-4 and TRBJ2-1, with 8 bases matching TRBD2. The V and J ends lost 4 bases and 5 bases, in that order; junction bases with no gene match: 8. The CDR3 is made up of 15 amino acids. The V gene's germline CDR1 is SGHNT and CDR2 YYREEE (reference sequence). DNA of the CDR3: TGTGCCAGCAGCCCCGGCGTAGCGGGGAACAATGAGCAGTTCTTC. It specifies CASSPGVAGNNEQFF.

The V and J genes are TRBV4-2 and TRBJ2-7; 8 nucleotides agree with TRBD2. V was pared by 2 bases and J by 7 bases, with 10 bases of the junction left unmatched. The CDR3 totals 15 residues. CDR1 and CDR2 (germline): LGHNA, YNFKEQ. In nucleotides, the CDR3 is TGTGCCAGCAGCCAAAGCGGGAGTTCGTTTCGGGAGCAGTACTTC. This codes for CASSQSGSSFREQYF.

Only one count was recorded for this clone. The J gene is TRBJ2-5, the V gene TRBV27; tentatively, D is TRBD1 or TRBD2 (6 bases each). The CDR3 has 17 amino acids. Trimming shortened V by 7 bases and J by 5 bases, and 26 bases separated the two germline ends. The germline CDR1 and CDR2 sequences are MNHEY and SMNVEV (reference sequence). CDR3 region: CASNKTPGQRSGETQYF. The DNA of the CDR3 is TGTGCCAGCAACAAGACTCCGGGACAACGAAGCGGGGAGACCCAGTACTTC.

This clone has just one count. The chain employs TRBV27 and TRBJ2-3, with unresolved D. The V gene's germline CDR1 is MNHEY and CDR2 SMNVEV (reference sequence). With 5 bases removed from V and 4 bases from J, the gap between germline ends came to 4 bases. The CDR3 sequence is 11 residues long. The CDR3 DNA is TGTGCCAGCAGTGCGCCAGATACGCAGTATTTT. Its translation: CASSAPDTQYF.

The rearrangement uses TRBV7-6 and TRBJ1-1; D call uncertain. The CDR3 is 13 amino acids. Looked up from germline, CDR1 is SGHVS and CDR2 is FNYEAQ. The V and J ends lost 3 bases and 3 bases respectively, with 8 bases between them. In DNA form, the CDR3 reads TGTGCCAGCAGCTTTTCTGGCGACACTGAAGCTTTCTTT. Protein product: CASSFSGDTEAFF.

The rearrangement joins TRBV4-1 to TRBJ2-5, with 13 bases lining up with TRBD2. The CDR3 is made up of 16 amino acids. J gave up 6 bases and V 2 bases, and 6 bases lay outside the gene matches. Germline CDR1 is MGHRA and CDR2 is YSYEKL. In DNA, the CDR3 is TGCGCCAGCAGCCAACCTCGGACTAGCGGGAGTCAGACCCAGTACTTC. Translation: CASSQPRTSGSQTQYF.

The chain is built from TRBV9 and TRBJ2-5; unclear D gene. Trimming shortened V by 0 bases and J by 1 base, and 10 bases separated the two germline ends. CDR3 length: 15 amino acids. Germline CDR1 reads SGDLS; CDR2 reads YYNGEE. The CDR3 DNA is TGTGCCAGCAGCGTAGACGGTCGGCTCCAAGAGACCCAGTACTTC. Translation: CASSVDGRLQETQYF.

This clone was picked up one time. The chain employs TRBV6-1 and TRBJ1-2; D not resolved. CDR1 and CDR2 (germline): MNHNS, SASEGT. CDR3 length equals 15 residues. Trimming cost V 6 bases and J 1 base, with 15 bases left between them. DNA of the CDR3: TGTGCCAGCAGAACCGCGCCAGGAGGTAACTATGGCTACACCTTC. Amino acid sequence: CASRTAPGGNYGYTF.

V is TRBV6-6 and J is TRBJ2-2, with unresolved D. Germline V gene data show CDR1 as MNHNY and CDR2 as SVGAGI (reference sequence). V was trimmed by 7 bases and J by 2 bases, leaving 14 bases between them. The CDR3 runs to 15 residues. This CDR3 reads CASTPGARNTGELFF. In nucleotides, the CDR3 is TGTGCCAGCACCCCAGGAGCGCGTAACACCGGGGAGCTGTTTTTT.

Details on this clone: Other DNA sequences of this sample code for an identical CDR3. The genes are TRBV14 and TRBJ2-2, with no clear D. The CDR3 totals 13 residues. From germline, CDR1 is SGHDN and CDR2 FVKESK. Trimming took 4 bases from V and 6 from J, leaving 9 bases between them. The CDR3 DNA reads TGTGCCAGCAGCCCCCTAGGACCCGGGGAGCTGTTTTTT. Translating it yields CASSPLGPGELFF.

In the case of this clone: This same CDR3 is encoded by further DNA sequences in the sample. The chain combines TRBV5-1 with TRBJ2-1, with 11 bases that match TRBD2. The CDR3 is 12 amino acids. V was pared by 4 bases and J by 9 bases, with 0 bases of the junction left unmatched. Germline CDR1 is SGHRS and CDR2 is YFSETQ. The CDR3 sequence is CASSLAGGEQFF. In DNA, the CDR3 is TGCGCCAGCAGCCTAGCGGGAGGTGAGCAGTTCTTC.

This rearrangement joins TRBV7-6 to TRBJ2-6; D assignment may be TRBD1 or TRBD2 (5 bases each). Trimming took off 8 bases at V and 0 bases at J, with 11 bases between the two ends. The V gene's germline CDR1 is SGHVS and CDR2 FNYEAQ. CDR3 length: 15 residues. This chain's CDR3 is CASLGDHSGANVLTF. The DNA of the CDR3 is TGTGCCAGCCTTGGGGACCACTCTGGGGCCAACGTCCTGACTTTC.

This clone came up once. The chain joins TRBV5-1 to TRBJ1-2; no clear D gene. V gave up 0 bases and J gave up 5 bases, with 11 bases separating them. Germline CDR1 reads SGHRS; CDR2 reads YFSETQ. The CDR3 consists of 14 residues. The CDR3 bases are TGCGCCAGCAGCTTGGATGAGGGTCCTTATGGCTACACCTTC. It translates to CASSLDEGPYGYTF.

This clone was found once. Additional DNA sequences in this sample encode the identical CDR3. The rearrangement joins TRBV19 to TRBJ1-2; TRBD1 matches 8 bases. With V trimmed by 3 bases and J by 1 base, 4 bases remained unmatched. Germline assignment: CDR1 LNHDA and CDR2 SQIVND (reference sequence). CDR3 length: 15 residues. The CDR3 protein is CASSITGGSNYGYTF. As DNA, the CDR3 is TGTGCCAGTAGTATCACAGGGGGAAGTAACTATGGCTACACCTTC.

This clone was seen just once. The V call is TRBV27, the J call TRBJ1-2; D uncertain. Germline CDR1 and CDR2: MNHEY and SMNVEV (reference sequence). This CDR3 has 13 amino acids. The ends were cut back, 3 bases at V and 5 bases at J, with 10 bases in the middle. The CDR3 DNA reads TGTGCCAGCAGTTTCGAGGGAGGGTATGGCTACACCTTC. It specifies CASSFEGGYGYTF.

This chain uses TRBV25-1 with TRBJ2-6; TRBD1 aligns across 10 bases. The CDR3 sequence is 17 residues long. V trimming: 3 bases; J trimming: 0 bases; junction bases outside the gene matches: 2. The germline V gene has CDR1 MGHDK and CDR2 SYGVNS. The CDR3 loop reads CASSEWTGGSGANVLTF. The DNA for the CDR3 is TGTGCCAGCAGTGAGTGGACAGGGGGCTCTGGGGCCAACGTCCTGACTTTC.